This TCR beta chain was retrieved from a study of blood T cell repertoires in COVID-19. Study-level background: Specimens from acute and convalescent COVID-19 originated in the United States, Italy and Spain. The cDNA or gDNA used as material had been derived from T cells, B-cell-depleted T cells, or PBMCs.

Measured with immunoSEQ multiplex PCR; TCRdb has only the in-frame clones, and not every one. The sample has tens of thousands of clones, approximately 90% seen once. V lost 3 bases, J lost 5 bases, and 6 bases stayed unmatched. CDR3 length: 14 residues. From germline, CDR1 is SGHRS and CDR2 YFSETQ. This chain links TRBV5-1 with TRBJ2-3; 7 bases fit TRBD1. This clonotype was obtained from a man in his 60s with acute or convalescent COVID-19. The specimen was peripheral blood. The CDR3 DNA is TGCGCCAGCAGCTCCCCTCGGACAGGAGATACGCAGTATTTT. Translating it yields CASSSPRTGDTQYF.